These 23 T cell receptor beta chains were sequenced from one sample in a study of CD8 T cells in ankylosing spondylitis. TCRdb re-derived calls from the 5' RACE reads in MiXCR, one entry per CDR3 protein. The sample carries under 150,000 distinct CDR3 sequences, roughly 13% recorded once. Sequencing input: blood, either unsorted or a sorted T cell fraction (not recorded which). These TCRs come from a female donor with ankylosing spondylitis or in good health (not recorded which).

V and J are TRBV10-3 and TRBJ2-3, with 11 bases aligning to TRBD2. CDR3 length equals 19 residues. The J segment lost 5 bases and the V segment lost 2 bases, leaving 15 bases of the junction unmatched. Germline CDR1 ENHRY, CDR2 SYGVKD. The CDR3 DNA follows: TGTGCCATCAGTGAGAAGGGACCAAGACTAGCGGGGAGGGTAGATACGCAGTATTTT. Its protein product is CAISEKGPRLAGRVDTQYF.

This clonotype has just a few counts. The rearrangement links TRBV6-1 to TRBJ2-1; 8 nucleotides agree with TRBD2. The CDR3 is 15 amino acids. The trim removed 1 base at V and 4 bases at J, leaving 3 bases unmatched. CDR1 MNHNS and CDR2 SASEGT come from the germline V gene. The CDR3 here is CASSEVSSGYNEQFF. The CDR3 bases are TGTGCCAGCAGTGAAGTGTCTAGCGGGTACAATGAGCAGTTCTTC.

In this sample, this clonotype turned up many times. The CDR3, as DNA: TGTGCCAGCAGCCCCCAAGAACAGGGGGCGAAGCAGTACTTC. Amino acids: CASSPQEQGAKQYF. The J gene is TRBJ2-7, the V gene TRBV9; TRBD1 aligns across 9 bases. CDR1 and CDR2 (germline): SGDLS, YYNGEE. This CDR3 contains 14 residues. Trimming at V came to 4 bases and at J to 8 bases, leaving 10 bases not matched to a gene.

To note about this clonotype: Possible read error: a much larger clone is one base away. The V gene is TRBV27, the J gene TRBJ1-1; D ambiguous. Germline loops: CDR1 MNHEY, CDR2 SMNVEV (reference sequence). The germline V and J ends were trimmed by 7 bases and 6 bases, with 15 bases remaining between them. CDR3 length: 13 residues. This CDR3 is CASTLQLGSEAFF. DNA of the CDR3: TGTGCCAGCACACTCCAACTTGGGTCTGAAGCTTTCTTT.

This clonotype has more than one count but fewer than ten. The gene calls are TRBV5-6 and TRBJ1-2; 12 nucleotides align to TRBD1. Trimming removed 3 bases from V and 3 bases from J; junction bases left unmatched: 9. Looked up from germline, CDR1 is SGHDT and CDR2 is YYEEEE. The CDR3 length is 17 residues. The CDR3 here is CASSSKGQGAQDYGYTF. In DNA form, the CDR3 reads TGTGCCAGCAGCTCCAAGGGACAGGGGGCCCAGGACTATGGCTACACCTTC.

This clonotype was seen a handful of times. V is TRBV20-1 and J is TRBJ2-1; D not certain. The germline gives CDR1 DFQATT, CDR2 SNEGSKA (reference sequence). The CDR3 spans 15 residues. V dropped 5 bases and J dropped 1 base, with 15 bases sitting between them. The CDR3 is CSAQYRSWSYNEQFF. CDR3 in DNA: TGCAGTGCTCAGTATCGTTCTTGGTCCTACAATGAGCAGTTCTTC.

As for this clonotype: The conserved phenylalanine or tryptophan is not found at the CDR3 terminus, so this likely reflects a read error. CDR3 sequence (DNA): TGTGCCAGCAGCCGGGGGAGCAATCAGCCCCAGCATTTG. Amino acids: CASSRGSNQPQHL. The V call is TRBV5-5, the J call TRBJ1-5; D might be TRBD1 (5 bases). V gave up 4 bases and J gave up 1 base, with 6 bases separating them. The germline V gene encodes CDR1 SGHKS and CDR2 YYEKEE (reference sequence). This CDR3 is built from 13 residues.

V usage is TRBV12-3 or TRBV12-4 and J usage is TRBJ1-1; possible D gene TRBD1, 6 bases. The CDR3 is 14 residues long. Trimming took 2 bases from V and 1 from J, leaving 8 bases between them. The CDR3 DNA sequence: TGTGCCAGCAGTTTACAGGGGTGGAACACTGAAGCTTTCTTT. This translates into CASSLQGWNTEAFF.

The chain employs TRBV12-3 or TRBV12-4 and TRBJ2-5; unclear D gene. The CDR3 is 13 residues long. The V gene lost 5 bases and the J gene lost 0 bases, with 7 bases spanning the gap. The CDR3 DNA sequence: TGTGCCAGCAGTCCCTACTACCAAGAGACCCAGTACTTC. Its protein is CASSPYYQETQYF.

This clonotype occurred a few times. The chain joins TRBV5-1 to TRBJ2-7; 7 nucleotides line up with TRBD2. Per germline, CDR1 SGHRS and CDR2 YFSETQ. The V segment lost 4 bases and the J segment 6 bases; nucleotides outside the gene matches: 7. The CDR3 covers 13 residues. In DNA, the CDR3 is TGCGCCAGCAGCCGCGGGAGTGTGGCCGAGCAGTACTTC. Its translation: CASSRGSVAEQYF.

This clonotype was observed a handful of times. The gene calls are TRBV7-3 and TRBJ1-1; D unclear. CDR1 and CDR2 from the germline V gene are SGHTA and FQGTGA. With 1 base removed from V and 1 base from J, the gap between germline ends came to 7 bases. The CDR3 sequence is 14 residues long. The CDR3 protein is CASSLNGPNTEAFF. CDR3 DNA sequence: TGTGCCAGCAGCTTAAATGGCCCGAACACTGAAGCTTTCTTT.

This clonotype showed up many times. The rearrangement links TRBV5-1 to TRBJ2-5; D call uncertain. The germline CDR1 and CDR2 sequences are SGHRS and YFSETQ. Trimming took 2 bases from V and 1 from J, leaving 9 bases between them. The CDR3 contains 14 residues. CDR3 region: CASSFQVFQETQYF. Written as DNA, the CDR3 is TGCGCCAGCAGCTTTCAGGTATTCCAAGAGACCCAGTACTTC.

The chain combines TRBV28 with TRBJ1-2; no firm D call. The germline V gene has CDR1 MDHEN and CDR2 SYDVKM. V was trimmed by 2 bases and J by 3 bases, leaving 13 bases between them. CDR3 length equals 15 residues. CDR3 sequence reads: CASSLLVRGHYGYTF. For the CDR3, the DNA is TGTGCCAGCAGTTTACTTGTGCGGGGTCACTATGGCTACACCTTC.

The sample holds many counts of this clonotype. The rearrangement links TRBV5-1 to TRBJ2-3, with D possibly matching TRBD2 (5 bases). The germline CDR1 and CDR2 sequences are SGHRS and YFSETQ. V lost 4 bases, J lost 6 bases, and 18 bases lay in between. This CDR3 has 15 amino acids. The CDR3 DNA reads TGCGCCAGCAGCCTGGCCTCGAGGTCGGGGGATACGCAGTATTTT. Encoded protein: CASSLASRSGDTQYF.

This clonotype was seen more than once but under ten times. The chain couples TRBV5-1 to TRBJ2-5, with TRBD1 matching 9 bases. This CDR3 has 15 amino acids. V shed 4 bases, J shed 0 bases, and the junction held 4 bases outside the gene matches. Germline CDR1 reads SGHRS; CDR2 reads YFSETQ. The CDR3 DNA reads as TGCGCCAGCAGCGCCGGACAGGGGTACCAAGAGACCCAGTACTTC. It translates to CASSAGQGYQETQYF.

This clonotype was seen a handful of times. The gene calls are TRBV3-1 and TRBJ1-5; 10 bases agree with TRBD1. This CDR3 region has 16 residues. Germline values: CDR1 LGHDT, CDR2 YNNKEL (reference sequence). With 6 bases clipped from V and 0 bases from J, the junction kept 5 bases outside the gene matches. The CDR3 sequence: CASSQRQGASNQPQHF. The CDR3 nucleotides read TGTGCCAGCAGTCAGAGACAGGGGGCTAGCAATCAGCCCCAGCATTTT.

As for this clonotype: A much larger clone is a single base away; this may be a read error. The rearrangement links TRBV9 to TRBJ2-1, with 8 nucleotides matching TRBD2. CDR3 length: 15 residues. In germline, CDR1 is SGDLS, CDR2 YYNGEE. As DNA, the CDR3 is TGTGCCAGCAACGTAATCCTAGCGGGTTACAATGAGCAGTTCTTC. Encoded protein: CASNVILAGYNEQFF.

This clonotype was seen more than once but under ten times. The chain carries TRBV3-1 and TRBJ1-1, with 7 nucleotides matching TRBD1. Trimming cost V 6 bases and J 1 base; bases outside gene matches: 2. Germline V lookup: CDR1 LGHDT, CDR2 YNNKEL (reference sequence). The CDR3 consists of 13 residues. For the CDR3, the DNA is TGTGCCAGCAGGGCAGGGGGGAACACTGAAGCTTTCTTT. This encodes CASRAGGNTEAFF. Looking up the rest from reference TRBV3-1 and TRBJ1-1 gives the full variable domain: DTAVSQTPKYLVTQMGNDKSIKCEQNLGHDTMYWYKQDSKKFLKIMFSYNNKELIINETVPNRFSPKSPDKAHLNLHINSLELGDSAVYFCASRAGGNTEAFFGQGTRLTVV.

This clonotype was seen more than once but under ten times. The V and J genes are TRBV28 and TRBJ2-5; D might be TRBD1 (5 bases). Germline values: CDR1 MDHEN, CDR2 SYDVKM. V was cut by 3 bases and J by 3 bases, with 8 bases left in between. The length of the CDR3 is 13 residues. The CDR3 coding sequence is TGTGCCAGCAGTTTCCAGGGCGAAGAGACCCAGTACTTC. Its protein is CASSFQGEETQYF. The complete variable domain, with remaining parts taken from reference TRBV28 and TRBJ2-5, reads DVKVTQSSRYLVKRTGEKVFLECVQDMDHENMFWYRQDPGLGLRLIYFSYDVKMKEKGDIPEGYSVSREKKERFSLILESASTNQTSMYLCASSFQGEETQYFGPGTRLLVL.

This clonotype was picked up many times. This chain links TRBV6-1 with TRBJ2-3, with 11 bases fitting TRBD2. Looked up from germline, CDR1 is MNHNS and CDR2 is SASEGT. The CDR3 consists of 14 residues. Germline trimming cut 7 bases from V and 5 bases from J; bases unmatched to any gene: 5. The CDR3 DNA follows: TGTGCCAGCAAACTAGCGGGGGTTGTAGATACGCAGTATTTT. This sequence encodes CASKLAGVVDTQYF.

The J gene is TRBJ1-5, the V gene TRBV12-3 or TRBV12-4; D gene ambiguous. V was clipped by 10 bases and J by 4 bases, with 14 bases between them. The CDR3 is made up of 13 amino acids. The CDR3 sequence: CANRTDLNQPQHF. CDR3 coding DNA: TGTGCCAACAGAACGGACCTAAATCAGCCCCAGCATTTT.

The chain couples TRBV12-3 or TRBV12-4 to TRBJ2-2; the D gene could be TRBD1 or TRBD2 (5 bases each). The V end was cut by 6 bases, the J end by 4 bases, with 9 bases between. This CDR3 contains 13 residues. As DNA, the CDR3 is TGTGCCAGCAGCCGGGACCTCACCGGGGAGCTGTTTTTT. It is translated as CASSRDLTGELFF.

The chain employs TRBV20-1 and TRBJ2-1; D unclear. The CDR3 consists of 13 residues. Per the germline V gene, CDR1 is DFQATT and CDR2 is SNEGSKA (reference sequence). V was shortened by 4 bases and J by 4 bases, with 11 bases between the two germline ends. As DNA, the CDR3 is TGCAGTGCTATTACGGGCCTGTACAATGAGCAGTTCTTC. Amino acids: CSAITGLYNEQFF.